This TCR beta chain was obtained from a study of blood T cell repertoires in COVID-19. Study in general: Whether acute or convalescent, the COVID-19 samples came from the United States, Italy and Spain. PBMCs, B-cell-depleted T cells, or T cells were the source of the cDNA or gDNA that made up the material.

Germline V lookup: CDR1 MGHDK, CDR2 SYGVNS. This CDR3 spans 12 amino acids. Measured with immunoSEQ multiplex PCR; TCRdb has only the in-frame clones, and not every one. The table has about 210,000 clones, roughly 89% seen once. Participants, roughly 18 to 90 years old, spanned 24 US areas. Categorization into cohorts depended on clinical history that participants reported. In this sample, this clone turned up once. A read error may produce the germline difference seen at one junction end. This chain uses TRBV25-1 with TRBJ1-1; TRBD1 is a possible D gene (6 bases). This TCR derives from a man in his late teens or twenties with acute COVID-19. Sequencing was carried out using PBMCs or T cells enriched from blood (not recorded which). The CDR3 protein is CASRTGNSEAFF. CDR3 coding DNA: TGTGCCAGTAGAACAGGGAACTCTGAAGCTTTCTTT.